The 4 T cell receptor beta chains below come from one sample, sequenced in a study of cytomegalovirus exposure and HLA in healthy donors. Both 60 Vbeta primers and 13 Jbeta primers went into the PCR. Sequencing was performed with immunoSEQ multiplex PCR; in TCRdb, only in-frame clones are kept and a portion is missing. The sample lists under 200,000 clones, 80% to 85% occurring once. The sample consisted of PBMCs. These receptors all stem from a woman aged 18-35 years in good health and CMV-seronegative.

The V call is TRBV11-2, the J call TRBJ1-2, with D hard to call. CDR1 and CDR2 (germline): SGHAT, FQNNGV. Trimming took off 5 bases at V and 0 bases at J, with 13 bases between the two ends. The CDR3 length is 15 residues. CDR3 nucleotide sequence: TGTGCCAGCAGCCGCTCAACAGCCGCTAACTATGGCTACACCTTC. Translated: CASSRSTAANYGYTF. Filled out from reference TRBV11-2 and TRBJ1-2, the complete variable domain reads EAGVAQSPRYKIIEKRQSVAFWCNPISGHATLYWYQQILGQGPKLLIQFQNNGVVDDSQLPKDRFSAERLKGVDSTLKIQPAKLEDSAVYLCASSRSTAANYGYTFGSGTRLTVV.

V usage is TRBV30 and J usage is TRBJ2-7; 11 bases fit TRBD2. From germline, CDR1 is GTSNPN and CDR2 SVGIG (reference sequence). The CDR3 is 13 amino acids. V was clipped by 5 bases and J by 3 bases; unmatched bases: 3. The DNA of the CDR3 is TGTGCCTGGGAGGGACTAGCGGACTACGAGCAGTACTTC. Translating it yields CAWEGLADYEQYF.

The CDR3 protein is CASSQSRRQFQETQYF. As DNA, the CDR3 is TGCGCCAGCAGTCAGTCGAGGCGGCAGTTCCAAGAGACCCAGTACTTC. This chain connects TRBV23-1 to TRBJ2-5; D ambiguous. TRBV23-1 is noted as an ORF with a role that remains uncertain. The V and J ends lost 3 bases and 1 base respectively, with 15 bases between them. The CDR3 is 16 residues long.

V is TRBV28 and J is TRBJ1-3; D possibly corresponds to TRBD1 (5 bases). Deletions cut 3 bases from V and 1 base from J, with 10 bases between. The germline gives CDR1 MDHEN, CDR2 SYDVKM. The CDR3 runs to 15 residues. The CDR3 sequence is CASSFPTGSGNTIYF. In DNA form, the CDR3 reads TGTGCCAGCAGTTTCCCCACAGGTTCTGGAAACACCATATATTTT.